What follows are 15 T cell receptor beta chains derived from one specimen sequenced in a study of T cells in women clearing cervical HPV infection. Data came from immunoSEQ multiplex PCR; TCRdb stores just in-frame clones and leaves some out. The sample table sets out 19,000 or so clones. The specimen sequenced was blood buffy coat. The receptors were sampled from a woman aged 18-70 years with a cervical HPV16 infection that either progressed to CIN3+ or cleared (not recorded which).

Worth noting for this clone: The DNA ends 3 residues before the CDR3 does, and the rest of the CDR3 is filled in from the germline J gene. The V and J genes are TRBV18 and TRBJ2-7; no clear D. The length of the CDR3 is 14 residues. CDR1 and CDR2 (germline): KGHSH, LQKENI. Trimming pared 6 bases from V and 1 base from J, leaving 13 bases between. CDR3 sequence: CASSPSRRSYEQYF. Partial CDR3 DNA: TGTGCCAGCTCCCCTTCTCGTCGTTCCTACGAG.

Of note for this clone: The read terminates 3 residues ahead of where the CDR3 ends, so the germline J gene completes it. The rearrangement links TRBV13 to TRBJ2-3; 8 bases line up with TRBD1. With 7 bases clipped from V and 2 bases from J, the junction kept 14 bases outside the gene matches. The CDR3 is made up of 17 amino acids. Germline assignment: CDR1 PRHDT and CDR2 FYEKMQ (reference sequence). CDR3 in amino acids: CASNRNTDREYTDTQYF. Partial CDR3 DNA: TGTGCCAGCAACCGAAATACGGACAGGGAGTACACAGATACG.

Notes on this clone: The CDR3 end lies 3 residues beyond the end of the read and is filled in from the germline J gene. This chain connects TRBV10-1 to TRBJ1-1, with D tentatively TRBD1 (6 bases). The CDR3 covers 12 residues. With 6 bases removed from V and 7 bases from J, the gap between germline ends came to 12 bases. Germline V gives CDR1 WNHNN, CDR2 SYGVQD (reference sequence). The CDR3 here is CASRGTGSEAFF. CDR3 DNA, as far as it was read: TGCGCCAGCAGGGGAACAGGGAGTGAA.

Comments on this clone: Read sequence stops 3 residues before the CDR3 end, and the germline J gene provides the missing end. This chain links TRBV30 with TRBJ2-3; D is perhaps TRBD2 (6 bases). Germline loops: CDR1 GTSNPN, CDR2 SVGIG (reference sequence). Trimming took 5 bases from V and 6 from J, leaving 9 bases between them. The CDR3 totals 11 residues. The sequenced part of the CDR3 DNA is TGTGCCTGGGGGACTGTGGATACG. Translating it yields CAWGTVDT. The CDR3, in full, reads CAWGTVDTQYF.

For this clone: At one end, the junction sequence differs from germline, possibly due to a read error. The read ends 3 residues before the CDR3 terminus; that terminus is restored from the germline J gene. V and J are TRBV5-4 and TRBJ2-5; D is unclear. Germline-derived CDR1 and CDR2 are SGHNT and YYREEE (reference sequence). This CDR3 contains 16 residues. The DNA read from the CDR3 is TGTGCCAGCAACTTGGATGGCCGCGTCAGGCAAGAGACC. Its translation is CASNLDGRVRQET. The whole CDR3 protein is CASNLDGRVRQETQYF.

In regard to this clone: The read comes to an end 3 residues before the CDR3 does, leaving the germline J gene to fill in the end. The chain recombines TRBV7-6 with TRBJ2-7, with 11 bases identical to TRBD2. Germline CDR1 SGHVS, CDR2 FNYEAQ. This CDR3 region has 16 residues. V shed 5 bases and J 2 bases; nucleotides not matched to a gene: 8. CDR3: CASSVRSGGETYEQYF. The sequenced part of the CDR3 DNA is TGTGCCAGCAGCGTGCGTAGCGGGGGGGAAACCTACGAG.

As for this clone: The read gets to within 3 residues of the CDR3 end, and the germline J gene fills in the rest. The chain recombines TRBV5-5 with TRBJ2-5, with D unclear. The CDR3 is made up of 13 amino acids. The V end lost 2 bases, the J end lost 5 bases, and 10 bases lay between the germline ends. Germline assignment: CDR1 SGHKS and CDR2 YYEKEE (reference sequence). This chain's CDR3 is CASSLGPGETQYF. Partial CDR3 DNA: TGTGCCAGCAGCTTAGGGCCTGGGGAGACC.

In regard to this clone: The CDR3 end lies 3 residues beyond the end of the read and is filled in from the germline J gene. J is TRBJ2-6 and V is TRBV7-3; TRBD1 might be the D (5 bases). V lost 5 bases, J lost 2 bases, and 19 bases lay in between. The V gene's germline CDR1 is SGHTA and CDR2 FQGTGA. The CDR3 runs to 18 residues. Partial CDR3 DNA: TGTGCCAGCAGCCGAACCACAGGCCGAACCGCTGGGGCCAACGTC. As protein: CASSRTTGRTAGANV. The full CDR3 protein reads CASSRTTGRTAGANVLTF.

As to this clone: The read is 3 residues too short to cover the CDR3 end, so that end is filled in from the germline J gene. Distinct nucleotide sequences in the sample also encode this CDR3. The chain joins TRBV5-1 to TRBJ2-1; TRBD2 is a possible D gene (6 bases). CDR3 length: 15 residues. Germline V gene data show CDR1 as SGHRS and CDR2 as YFSETQ. V shed 0 bases and J shed 3 bases, with 10 bases lying between them. Here the CDR3 reads CASSLVGGSYNEQFF. Partial CDR3 DNA: TGCGCCAGCAGCTTGGTCGGGGGAAGCTACAATGAG.

As for this clone: The read ends 3 residues before the CDR3 terminus; that terminus is restored from the germline J gene. V and J are TRBV7-9 and TRBJ1-4; 10 nucleotides align to TRBD1. The germline V gene has CDR1 SEHNR and CDR2 FQNEAQ (reference sequence). The CDR3 is 15 residues long. J was trimmed by 5 bases and V by 1 base; bases with no gene match: 1. The chain's CDR3 is CASSLGTGGNEKLFF. Incomplete CDR3 DNA: TGTGCCAGCAGCTTAGGGACAGGGGGAAATGAAAAA.

Turning to this clone: Read sequence stops 3 residues before the CDR3 end, and the germline J gene provides the missing end. The chain uses TRBV19 and TRBJ2-7, with 11 nucleotides matching TRBD2. Trimming took 2 bases from V and 0 from J; bases not matched to a gene: 9. CDR3 size: 18 residues. Germline lookup yields CDR1 LNHDA and CDR2 SQIVND (reference sequence). The CDR3 loop reads CASSILDRLAGSSYEQYF. The CDR3 bases that were read are TGTGCCAGTAGTATACTGGACAGACTAGCGGGGAGCTCCTACGAG.

On this clone: The read terminates 3 residues before the CDR3 end, so the remaining end is supplied by the germline J gene. This rearrangement joins TRBV12-5 to TRBJ2-7; D might be TRBD1 (7 bases). V was shortened by 1 base and J by 2 bases, with 9 bases between the two germline ends. There are 14 residues in the CDR3. CDR1 LGHNT and CDR2 FRNRAP come from the germline V gene. The part of the CDR3 DNA that was read is TGTGCTAGTGGTTTGGCAGGGGGGACCTACGAG. Its translation is CASGLAGGTYE. The full CDR3 protein is CASGLAGGTYEQYF.

Regarding this clone: The CDR3 goes on 3 residues after the read ends, and that part is filled in from the germline J gene. The rearrangement joins TRBV29-1 to TRBJ1-1, with D perhaps matching TRBD1 (5 bases). Per the germline V gene, CDR1 is SQVTM and CDR2 is ANQGSEA. The CDR3 runs 15 residues. V was cut by 4 bases and J by 0 bases, with 15 bases left in between. Partial CDR3 DNA: TGCAGCGTTGCGACAGTTCTACTCATGAACACTGAA. Amino acid sequence: CSVATVLLMNTE. The complete CDR3 protein is CSVATVLLMNTEAFF.

Turning to this clone: The DNA ends 3 residues before the CDR3 does, and the rest of the CDR3 is filled in from the germline J gene. The chain joins TRBV29-1 to TRBJ1-1; no definite D call. Per the germline V gene, CDR1 is SQVTM and CDR2 is ANQGSEA. This CDR3 is 13 amino acids long. V lost 3 bases and J 0 bases, leaving 8 bases between the germline ends. CDR3 in amino acids: CSVEGVVNTEAFF. The sequenced part of the CDR3 DNA is TGCAGCGTTGAGGGCGTGGTGAACACTGAA.

As concerns this clone: Read coverage stops 3 residues before the CDR3 terminus; the germline J gene supplies the remainder. This chain joins TRBV7-3 and TRBJ2-3; 8 bases are a match to TRBD2. Germline V gene lookup returns CDR1 SGHTA and CDR2 FQGTGA. The CDR3 loop spans 13 amino acids. V shed 6 bases and J 4 bases; nucleotides not matched to a gene: 3. The CDR3 region is CASSPGGADTQYF. Partial CDR3 DNA: TGTGCCAGCAGTCCCGGGGGGGCAGATACG.